The 22 T cell receptor beta chains below were found in one sample sequenced in a study of shared clonotypes between healthy human individuals. Sequencing was performed with immunoSEQ multiplex PCR; in TCRdb, only in-frame clones are kept and a portion is missing. The sample holds 600,000 or so clones, roughly 95% seen once. The naive CD8 fraction comprised CD45RO-negative cells positively selected for CCR7 and excluded terminally differentiated effector memory CD45RA+ cells. Material for sequencing was naive CD8+ T cells sorted from blood. These receptors were obtained from a woman in her twenties or thirties in good health.

This chain joins TRBV19 and TRBJ2-7; 7 bases align to TRBD1. The CDR3 is 15 residues long. V lost 3 bases to trimming and J lost 2 bases; unmatched junction nucleotides: 7. Germline values: CDR1 LNHDA, CDR2 SQIVND (reference sequence). CDR3 in DNA: TGTGCCAGTAGTATGCAGGGGGAAAGGGCCTACGAGCAGTACTTC. Translation gives CASSMQGERAYEQYF.

This chain connects TRBV28 to TRBJ1-5; D remains unclear. Germline CDR1 reads MDHEN; CDR2 reads SYDVKM. V shed 2 bases and J shed 6 bases, with 11 bases lying between them. The CDR3 loop spans 14 amino acids. In nucleotides, the CDR3 is TGTGCCAGCAGTTTAATTGGGGTCCGTCAGCCCCAGCATTTT. It is translated as CASSLIGVRQPQHF.

The genes are TRBV14 and TRBJ2-7; 8 bases map to TRBD1. CDR3 length: 14 residues. J gave up 2 bases and V 1 base, and 1 base lay outside the gene matches. Germline assignment: CDR1 SGHDN and CDR2 FVKESK. The CDR3 sequence: CASSQGTGPYEQYF. DNA for the CDR3: TGTGCCAGCAGCCAAGGGACAGGGCCCTACGAGCAGTACTTC.

The CDR3 bases are TGTGCCAGCAGCCAGACAGACGAGCAGTACTTC. It translates to CASSQTDEQYF. The rearrangement joins TRBV5-8 to TRBJ2-7; possibly TRBD1 for D (5 bases). V was clipped by 4 bases and J by 5 bases, with 7 bases between them. The CDR3 runs 11 residues. Germline V CDR1 and CDR2: SGHTS, YDEGEE.

The gene calls are TRBV28 and TRBJ2-7; possibly TRBD1 for D (5 bases). The CDR3 loop spans 12 amino acids. Germline V gene data show CDR1 as MDHEN and CDR2 as SYDVKM. The V and J ends lost 8 bases and 12 bases respectively, with 20 bases between them. The CDR3 region has the DNA TGTGCCAGCTCCCCGTTCGTCGACAGTCCGTACTTC. Translating gives CASSPFVDSPYF.

With regard to this clone: The same CDR3 arises from other DNA sequences in this sample as well. The chain links TRBV5-1 to TRBJ2-2, with 8 nucleotides matching TRBD2. The length of the CDR3 is 17 residues. After removal of 0 bases from V and 0 bases from J, the junction contained 4 bases not matched to a gene. Germline V gene lookup returns CDR1 SGHRS and CDR2 YFSETQ. The CDR3 loop is CASSLEVLAANTGELFF. The CDR3 DNA sequence: TGCGCCAGCAGCTTGGAGGTACTAGCGGCGAACACCGGGGAGCTGTTTTTT.

The chain is built from TRBV27 and TRBJ2-1, with D maybe TRBD2 (5 bases). V was trimmed by 4 bases and J by 5 bases, leaving 21 bases between them. Germline V gene data show CDR1 as MNHEY and CDR2 as SMNVEV (reference sequence). This CDR3 spans 17 amino acids. CDR3 amino acids: CASSSIPWARADNEQFF. The CDR3 nucleotides are TGTGCCAGCAGTTCGATCCCTTGGGCCCGAGCGGACAATGAGCAGTTCTTC.

The chain joins TRBV6-6 to TRBJ2-5; weak D call: TRBD1 (6 bases). With the DNA end fitting TRBJ2-7 better, the J assignment may be wrong. The germline CDR1 and CDR2 sequences are MNHNY and SVGAGI (reference sequence). There are 15 residues in the CDR3. CDR3 DNA sequence: TGTGCCAGCAGTTACTCAGGACGGGACATCTACGAGCAGTACTTC. Its protein is CASSYSGRDIYEQYF.

V is TRBV6-5 and J is TRBJ2-2, with 11 bases matching TRBD2. The CDR3 consists of 14 residues. Per the germline V gene, CDR1 is MNHEY and CDR2 is SVGAGI. With 6 bases clipped from V and 4 bases from J, the junction kept 1 base outside the gene matches. CDR3 protein: CASRLAGATGELFF. Here the CDR3 DNA reads TGTGCCAGCAGACTAGCGGGAGCCACCGGGGAGCTGTTTTTT.

The chain links TRBV27 to TRBJ2-3; D might be TRBD2 (6 bases). CDR3 length: 15 residues. Germline V gene sequence: CDR1 MNHEY, CDR2 SMNVEV (reference sequence). V was shortened by 5 bases and J by 5 bases, with 17 bases between the two germline ends. CDR3 sequence: CASSPWTHGGDTQYF. DNA of the CDR3: TGTGCCAGCAGTCCTTGGACCCACGGGGGAGATACGCAGTATTTT.

About this clone itself: The same CDR3 also results from other DNA sequences found in this sample. The chain employs TRBV27 and TRBJ2-7, with TRBD2 matching over 7 bases. With 6 bases clipped from V and 1 base from J, the junction kept 6 bases outside the gene matches. CDR1 and CDR2 (germline): MNHEY, SMNVEV (reference sequence). CDR3 size: 14 residues. CDR3 in amino acids: CASRLAGVSYEQYF. In nucleotides, the CDR3 is TGTGCCAGCAGGTTGGCGGGGGTGTCCTACGAGCAGTACTTC.

The chain is built from TRBV5-1 and TRBJ2-7; the D is unclear. Germline V lookup: CDR1 SGHRS, CDR2 YFSETQ. Trimming shortened V by 1 base and J by 2 bases, and 10 bases separated the two germline ends. The CDR3 loop spans 14 amino acids. CDR3 residues: CASSLNRETYEQYF. The DNA for the CDR3 is TGCGCCAGCAGCTTGAATCGCGAAACCTACGAGCAGTACTTC.

CDR3 DNA sequence: TGTGCCAGGCCGACGGTAAGGATGTGCTCTGGGGCCAACGTCCTGACTTTC. Amino acids: CARPTVRMCSGANVLTF. This chain connects TRBV7-4 to TRBJ2-6; D call uncertain. Trimming shortened V by 9 bases and J by 0 bases, and 18 bases separated the two germline ends. Germline lookup yields CDR1 SGHVT and CDR2 SQSDAQ. The CDR3 covers 17 residues.

This chain uses TRBV6-1 with TRBJ1-3, with D perhaps TRBD1 (5 bases). The length of the CDR3 is 15 residues. The V and J ends lost 6 bases and 3 bases respectively, with 15 bases between them. CDR1 MNHNS and CDR2 SASEGT come from the germline V gene. The CDR3 nucleotides read TGTGCCAGCAGCCCGAACATGAGGGGTGGAAACACCATATATTTT. As protein: CASSPNMRGGNTIYF.

The table lists this clone with a count of one. The rearrangement uses TRBV5-5 and TRBJ1-5; D gene ambiguous. CDR3 length: 13 residues. Germline V gene data show CDR1 as SGHKS and CDR2 as YYEKEE (reference sequence). V gave up 0 bases and J gave up 6 bases, with 7 bases separating them. Written as DNA, the CDR3 is TGTGCCAGCAGCTTGGTCTGGAGTCAGCCCCAGCATTTT. Amino acids: CASSLVWSQPQHF.

The chain recombines TRBV27 with TRBJ1-5; no clear D. Trimming pared 0 bases from V and 3 bases from J, leaving 9 bases between. The germline gives CDR1 MNHEY, CDR2 SMNVEV (reference sequence). The CDR3 runs 15 residues. CDR3 amino acids: CASSLSVSDNQPQHF. DNA of the CDR3: TGTGCCAGCAGTTTATCGGTCTCGGACAATCAGCCCCAGCATTTT.

This chain's CDR3 is CASSIWGQTSYEQYF. In DNA, the CDR3 is TGTGCCAGTAGTATCTGGGGACAGACCTCCTACGAGCAGTACTTC. J is TRBJ2-5 and V is TRBV19, with TRBD1 identical over 7 bases. The J call may be wrong; the DNA end is better matched by TRBJ2-7. From germline, CDR1 is LNHDA and CDR2 SQIVND (reference sequence). CDR3 length: 15 residues.

The chain uses TRBV14 and TRBJ2-7; no clear D. The V gene lost 3 bases and the J gene lost 1 base, with 10 bases spanning the gap. Germline lookup yields CDR1 SGHDN and CDR2 FVKESK. This CDR3 spans 14 amino acids. Written as DNA, the CDR3 is TGTGCCAGCAGCCATATGACATATTCCTACGAGCAGTACTTC. This translates into CASSHMTYSYEQYF.

This rearrangement joins TRBV2 to TRBJ2-4, with 9 nucleotides matching TRBD2. Looked up from germline, CDR1 is SNHLY and CDR2 is FYNNEI. This CDR3 spans 16 amino acids. V trimming: 6 bases; J trimming: 1 base; junction bases outside the gene matches: 7. This CDR3 reads CASSDSGSRAKNIQYF. Written as DNA, the CDR3 is TGTGCCAGCAGCGATAGCGGGAGTAGGGCCAAAAACATTCAGTACTTC.

This clone was observed a single time. The chain carries TRBV6-5 and TRBJ2-7, with a tentative D call TRBD1 (5 bases). This CDR3 region has 13 residues. Germline V lookup: CDR1 MNHEY, CDR2 SVGAGI. V was clipped by 6 bases and J by 2 bases, with 11 bases between them. CDR3 amino acids: CASSPGPAYEQYF. The DNA of the CDR3 is TGTGCCAGCAGCCCAGGGCCAGCCTACGAGCAGTACTTC.

This clone was counted a single time. V is TRBV19 and J is TRBJ2-7; TRBD1 aligns across 7 bases. V trimming: 3 bases; J trimming: 3 bases; junction bases outside the gene matches: 5. CDR3 size: 14 residues. CDR1 is LNHDA and CDR2 is SQIVND in the germline V gene (reference sequence). In DNA, the CDR3 is TGTGCCAGTAGTATCTCGACAGGGCACTACGAGCAGTACTTC. It is translated as CASSISTGHYEQYF.

The chain joins TRBV15 to TRBJ1-6; the D gene is possibly TRBD1 (5 bases). V shed 3 bases and J shed 0 bases, with 15 bases lying between them. From germline, CDR1 is LNHNV and CDR2 YYDKDF (reference sequence). CDR3 length: 18 amino acids. CDR3 in amino acids: CATSSSGGTSSYNSPLHF. CDR3 DNA sequence: TGTGCCACCAGCAGCTCCGGGGGAACGAGCTCCTATAATTCACCCCTCCACTTT.